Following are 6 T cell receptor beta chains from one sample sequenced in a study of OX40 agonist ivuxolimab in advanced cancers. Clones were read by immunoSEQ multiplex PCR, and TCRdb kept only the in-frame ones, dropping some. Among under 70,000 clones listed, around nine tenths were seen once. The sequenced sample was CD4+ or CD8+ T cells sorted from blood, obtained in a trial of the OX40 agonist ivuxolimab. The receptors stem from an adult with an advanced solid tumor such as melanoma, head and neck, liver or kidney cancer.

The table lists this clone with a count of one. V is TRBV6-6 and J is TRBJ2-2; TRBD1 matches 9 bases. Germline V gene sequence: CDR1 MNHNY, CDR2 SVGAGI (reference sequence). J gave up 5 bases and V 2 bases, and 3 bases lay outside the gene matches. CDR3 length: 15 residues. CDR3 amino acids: CASSYGTGKTGELFF. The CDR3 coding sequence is TGTGCCAGCAGTTACGGGACAGGGAAGACCGGGGAGCTGTTTTTT.

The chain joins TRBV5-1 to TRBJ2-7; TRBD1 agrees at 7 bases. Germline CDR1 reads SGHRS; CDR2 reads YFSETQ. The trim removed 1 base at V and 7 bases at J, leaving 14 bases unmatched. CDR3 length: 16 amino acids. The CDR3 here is CASSLRGLTVHWEQYF. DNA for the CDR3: TGCGCCAGCAGCTTGAGGGGGCTGACAGTCCATTGGGAGCAGTACTTC.

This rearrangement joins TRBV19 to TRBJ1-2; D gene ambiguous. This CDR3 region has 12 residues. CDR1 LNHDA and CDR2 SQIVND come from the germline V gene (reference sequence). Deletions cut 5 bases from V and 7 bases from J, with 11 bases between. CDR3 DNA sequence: TGTGCCAGTAGTCCGACGGGAGCTGGCTACACCTTC. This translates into CASSPTGAGYTF.

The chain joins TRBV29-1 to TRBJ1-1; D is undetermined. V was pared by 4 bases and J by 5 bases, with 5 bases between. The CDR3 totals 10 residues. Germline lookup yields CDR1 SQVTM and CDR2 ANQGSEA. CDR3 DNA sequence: TGCAGCGTTGCCATAACTGAAGCTTTCTTT. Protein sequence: CSVAITEAFF.

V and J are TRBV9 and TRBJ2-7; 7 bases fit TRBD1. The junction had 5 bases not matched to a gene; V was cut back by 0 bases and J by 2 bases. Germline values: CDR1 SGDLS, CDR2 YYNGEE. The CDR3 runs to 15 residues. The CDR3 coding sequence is TGTGCCAGCAGCGTAGCTGAGACAGGGACCTACGAGCAGTACTTC. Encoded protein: CASSVAETGTYEQYF.

The CDR3 bases are TGTGCCAGCAGCTATCAGGTTTCCTACGAGCAGTACTTC. This encodes CASSYQVSYEQYF. The J gene is TRBJ2-7, the V gene TRBV27; no definite D call. V was clipped by 6 bases and J by 1 base, with 10 bases between them. This CDR3 spans 13 amino acids. Germline CDR1 is MNHEY and CDR2 is SMNVEV (reference sequence).